The T cell receptor (beta chain) described here comes from a study of identical twins. TCRdb re-called the 5' RACE reads through MiXCR, storing one row per CDR3 protein. The sample lists around 1.7 million distinct CDR3 sequences; roughly 35% were seen once. The donors were all healthy and Caucasian. Broader study findings: Twins showed weaker excess sharing in their beta out-of-frame sequences. Fewer insertions characterized abundant cord blood beta clonotypes, whereas memory repertoires showed none. Diverse VJ usage suggested most zero-insertion clonotypes were not invariant T cells.

A remark on this clonotype: Antigen unknown.

The sequence was obtained from a newborn girl in good health. The specimen sequenced was cord blood.

CDR3 DNA sequence: TGTGCCAGCAGTTATAAATGGGGGAAAGCCTACGAGCAGTACTTC. Encoded protein: CASSYKWGKAYEQYF. This chain uses TRBV6-5 with TRBJ2-7; possibly TRBD1 or TRBD2 for D (5 bases each). V was trimmed by 3 bases and J by 2 bases, leaving 14 bases between them. Germline CDR1 is MNHEY and CDR2 is SVGAGI. There are 15 residues in the CDR3.